This T cell receptor (beta chain) was sequenced for a study of yellow fever vaccine responses in identical twins. This clonotype turned up a few times. The target antigen is unknown. Study findings and constraints: On the reported evidence, twins' vaccine T cell responses seemed partly convergent and partly personalized.

The CDR3 is 14 amino acids. Trimming pared 0 bases from V and 8 bases from J, leaving 13 bases between. Germline V gene data show CDR1 as MNHEY and CDR2 as SVGAGI. TCRdb fed the RT-PCR reads into MiXCR, producing one record per CDR3 protein. The sample has roughly 1,200 distinct CDR3 sequences, around 86% seen once. V is TRBV6-5 and J is TRBJ1-2, with a weak D call TRBD1 (5 bases). This receptor was obtained from a woman between 18 and 29 years old who received the yellow fever vaccine. Sequenced material: T cells from blood (PBMCs), unsorted or a sorted subset (not recorded which), taken before or after yellow fever vaccination (not recorded which). Here the CDR3 reads CASSYSSGSLGYTF. The CDR3 nucleotides are TGTGCCAGCAGTTACTCCTCAGGGTCGCTCGGCTACACCTTC.